These 22 T cell receptor beta chains were all obtained from the same sample, sequenced in a study of technical replicates of blood from a handful of donors. Sequencing used immunoSEQ multiplex PCR; TCRdb keeps in-frame clones, though not all of them. There are 55,000 to 85,000 clones in the sample; nearly 98% occur only once, and approximately 0.2% lies in the top ten. Sequencing input: T cells isolated from PBMCs. The receptors originated from a human donor in good health.

The chain recombines TRBV2 with TRBJ1-1; 8 bases map to TRBD1. The CDR3 runs to 13 residues. From germline, CDR1 is SNHLY and CDR2 FYNNEI. Trimming cost V 6 bases and J 4 bases; bases outside gene matches: 4. This CDR3 reads CASRGTGGTEAFF. The CDR3 DNA reads TGTGCCAGCAGGGGAACAGGGGGCACTGAAGCTTTCTTT.

The gene calls are TRBV5-1 and TRBJ1-4; TRBD1 agrees at 7 bases. Germline-derived CDR1 and CDR2 are SGHRS and YFSETQ. CDR3 length: 15 residues. V dropped 0 bases and J dropped 8; count of bases not matched to a gene: 7. The CDR3 sequence: CASSLEQGVYEKLFF. DNA of the CDR3: TGCGCCAGCAGCTTGGAGCAGGGGGTATACGAAAAACTGTTTTTT.

V is TRBV15 and J is TRBJ2-5; TRBD1 matches at 9 bases. CDR1 and CDR2 from the germline V gene are LNHNV and YYDKDF (reference sequence). Trimming cost V 3 bases and J 4 bases; bases outside gene matches: 6. The CDR3 is 15 amino acids. The CDR3 region is CATSRGQGGRETQYF. For the CDR3, the DNA is TGTGCCACCAGCAGGGGACAGGGAGGGCGAGAGACCCAGTACTTC.

This rearrangement joins TRBV27 to TRBJ1-1; D is perhaps TRBD1 (6 bases). Germline-derived CDR1 and CDR2 are MNHEY and SMNVEV (reference sequence). Trimming left V 5 bases short and J 4 bases short, with 14 bases between. The CDR3 has 14 amino acids. This CDR3 is CASSPGGYGTEAFF. The CDR3 coding sequence is TGTGCCAGCAGTCCGGGGGGCTATGGCACTGAAGCTTTCTTT.

On this clone: A read error may account for a junction end that differs from germline. V gene TRBV7-9 combines with J gene TRBJ2-7, with 13 bases matching TRBD2. Looked up from germline, CDR1 is SEHNR and CDR2 is FQNEAQ (reference sequence). The CDR3 contains 14 residues. CDR3: CASSFGTSGMDSNF. CDR3 in DNA: TGTGCCAGCAGTTTCGGGACTAGCGGGATGGATTCGAACTTC.

The chain uses TRBV28 and TRBJ2-7; D gene uncertain. Germline assignment: CDR1 MDHEN and CDR2 SYDVKM. This CDR3 is 12 amino acids long. V was pared by 8 bases and J by 5 bases, with 13 bases between. The CDR3 sequence is CASAPSYHEQYF. CDR3 DNA: TGTGCCAGCGCCCCGAGTTACCACGAGCAGTACTTC.

V usage is TRBV27 and J usage is TRBJ2-7; perhaps TRBD2 as D (5 bases). V lost 4 bases to trimming and J lost 2 bases, with 9 bases between them. This CDR3 spans 13 amino acids. Germline CDR1 reads MNHEY; CDR2 reads SMNVEV (reference sequence). The CDR3 DNA sequence: TGTGCCAGCAGTTGGACTGAAACCTACGAGCAGTACTTC. Encoded protein: CASSWTETYEQYF.

This chain joins TRBV29-1 and TRBJ1-1, with D maybe TRBD1 (5 bases). CDR3 length: 11 residues. V lost 3 bases, J lost 7 bases, and 9 bases lay in between. Germline values: CDR1 SQVTM, CDR2 ANQGSEA. The CDR3 DNA follows: TGCAGCGTTGACGGGGGGAGTGAAGCTTTCTTT. Amino acids: CSVDGGSEAFF. The full variable domain, in which reference TRBV29-1 and TRBJ1-1 provide the parts outside the CDR3, is SAVISQKPSRDICQRGTSLTIQCQVDSQVTMMFWYRQQPGQSLTLIATANQGSEATYESGFVIDKFPISRPNLTFSTLTVSNMSPEDSSIYLCSVDGGSEAFFGQGTRLTVV.

The J gene is TRBJ2-2, the V gene TRBV5-1; 7 nucleotides agree with TRBD2. This CDR3 has 14 amino acids. V lost 4 bases and J lost 4; bases outside the gene matches: 4. The germline gives CDR1 SGHRS, CDR2 YFSETQ. The CDR3 sequence: CASSGGRGTGELFF. DNA for the CDR3: TGCGCCAGCAGCGGCGGGAGAGGCACCGGGGAGCTGTTTTTT.

This chain uses TRBV6-5 with TRBJ2-7, with D perhaps TRBD1 (6 bases). Germline V gene lookup returns CDR1 MNHEY and CDR2 SVGAGI. The CDR3 sequence is 14 residues long. Trimming took off 10 bases at V and 5 bases at J, with 21 bases between the two ends. The CDR3 here is CAKPSWGPGNEQYF. The DNA for the CDR3 is TGTGCCAAACCCAGTTGGGGGCCCGGGAACGAGCAGTACTTC.

This clone was detected once. The genes are TRBV5-4 and TRBJ2-2; 7 bases agree with TRBD1. CDR1 is SGHNT and CDR2 is YYREEE in the germline V gene (reference sequence). The CDR3 consists of 15 residues. V dropped 1 base and J dropped 0; count of bases not matched to a gene: 0. The CDR3 protein is CASSLTGANTGELFF. The CDR3 bases are TGTGCCAGCAGCTTGACAGGGGCGAACACCGGGGAGCTGTTTTTT.

This chain uses TRBV6-5 with TRBJ1-5; D gene ambiguous. The CDR3 length is 14 residues. In germline, CDR1 is MNHEY, CDR2 SVGAGI. Trimming removed 6 bases from V and 4 bases from J, with 13 bases in between. The DNA of the CDR3 is TGTGCCAGCAGACCACGAGCGGAAAATCAGCCCCAGCATTTT. This gives the protein CASRPRAENQPQHF.

The rearrangement joins TRBV5-1 to TRBJ2-1; D gene uncertain. The CDR3 consists of 13 residues. V was trimmed by 6 bases and J by 2 bases, leaving 9 bases between them. The V gene's germline CDR1 is SGHRS and CDR2 YFSETQ. CDR3: CASIGRAYNEQFF. For the CDR3, the DNA is TGCGCCAGCATCGGTAGAGCCTACAATGAGCAGTTCTTC. Supplemented by reference TRBV5-1 and TRBJ2-1, the full variable domain reads KAGVTQTPRYLIKTRGQQVTLSCSPISGHRSVSWYQQTPGQGLQFLFEYFSETQRNKGNFPGRFSGRQFSNSRSEMNVSTLELGDSALYLCASIGRAYNEQFFGPGTRLTVL.

This clone was seen a single time. The chain uses TRBV2 and TRBJ1-1, with D uncertain. Germline CDR1 is SNHLY and CDR2 is FYNNEI. V lost 7 bases and J 0 bases, leaving 15 bases between the germline ends. There are 15 residues in the CDR3. The CDR3 DNA is TGTGCCAGCACCATAAAGGAGGCTGTGAACACTGAAGCTTTCTTT. Translating gives CASTIKEAVNTEAFF.

The chain joins TRBV5-1 to TRBJ1-2, with D perhaps matching TRBD1 (5 bases). The CDR3 loop spans 13 amino acids. Germline CDR1 and CDR2: SGHRS and YFSETQ. Trimming removed 1 base at V and 5 bases at J, with 9 bases between. In nucleotides, the CDR3 is TGCGCCAGCAGCTTGTCGACAGTTTATGGCTACACCTTC. The encoded protein is CASSLSTVYGYTF.

The V and J genes are TRBV7-8 and TRBJ2-3; a weak D match, TRBD1 (6 bases). Trimming left V 5 bases short and J 4 bases short, with 7 bases between. The CDR3 sequence is 12 residues long. Germline CDR1 SGHVS, CDR2 FQNEAQ. The chain's CDR3 is CASSPGADTQYF. CDR3 coding DNA: TGTGCCAGCAGCCCAGGGGCAGATACGCAGTATTTT.

The rearrangement uses TRBV6-1 and TRBJ1-2; 7 bases match TRBD1. Germline-derived CDR1 and CDR2 are MNHNS and SASEGT. CDR3 length: 15 residues. The V gene end was trimmed by 6 bases and the J gene end by 4 bases; junction bases not matched to a gene: 11. The CDR3 coding sequence is TGTGCCAGCAGACCGGACAGGTTTGAATTCTATGGCTACACCTTC. The encoded protein is CASRPDRFEFYGYTF.

The chain joins TRBV7-9 to TRBJ2-7; 8 nucleotides match TRBD1. The germline CDR1 and CDR2 sequences are SEHNR and FQNEAQ (reference sequence). Losses at the gene ends were 5 bases for V and 6 bases for J; bases not matched to a gene: 9. The CDR3 is 14 amino acids. CDR3 sequence (DNA): TGTGCCAGCAGCCCCGGGACAGGAGGCGGCGAGCAGTACTTC. It yields the protein CASSPGTGGGEQYF.

CDR3 nucleotides: TGTGCCAGCAGTTTGCCCACACCCAACGAAAAACTGTTTTTT. It translates to CASSLPTPNEKLFF. The chain employs TRBV28 and TRBJ1-4; D unresolved. The length of the CDR3 is 14 residues. Trimming stripped 3 bases from V and 8 bases from J, with 13 bases between. CDR1 is MDHEN and CDR2 is SYDVKM in the germline V gene.

J is TRBJ1-4 and V is TRBV6-5; 8 nucleotides agree with TRBD1. Germline assignment: CDR1 MNHEY and CDR2 SVGAGI. V was clipped by 2 bases and J by 8 bases; unmatched bases: 4. The CDR3 runs to 14 residues. This CDR3 is CASSYDRGQEKLFF. CDR3 bases: TGTGCCAGCAGTTACGACAGGGGCCAAGAAAAACTGTTTTTT.

The chain employs TRBV4-1 and TRBJ1-2, with 10 bases identical to TRBD1. The germline V gene encodes CDR1 MGHRA and CDR2 YSYEKL. The CDR3 has 14 amino acids. The V gene end was trimmed by 4 bases and the J gene end by 2 bases; junction bases not matched to a gene: 1. The CDR3 sequence: CASSPDRGNYGYTF. As DNA, the CDR3 is TGCGCCAGCAGCCCGGACAGGGGGAACTATGGCTACACCTTC.

The CDR3 DNA reads TGTGCCAGCAGTGATCTTAGAGGGTCAGGAGATACGCAGTATTTT. Translating it yields CASSDLRGSGDTQYF. The genes are TRBV25-1 and TRBJ2-3; perhaps TRBD2 as D (5 bases). Germline V gene data show CDR1 as MGHDK and CDR2 as SYGVNS. Deletions cut 3 bases from V and 5 bases from J, with 15 bases between. This CDR3 region has 15 residues.